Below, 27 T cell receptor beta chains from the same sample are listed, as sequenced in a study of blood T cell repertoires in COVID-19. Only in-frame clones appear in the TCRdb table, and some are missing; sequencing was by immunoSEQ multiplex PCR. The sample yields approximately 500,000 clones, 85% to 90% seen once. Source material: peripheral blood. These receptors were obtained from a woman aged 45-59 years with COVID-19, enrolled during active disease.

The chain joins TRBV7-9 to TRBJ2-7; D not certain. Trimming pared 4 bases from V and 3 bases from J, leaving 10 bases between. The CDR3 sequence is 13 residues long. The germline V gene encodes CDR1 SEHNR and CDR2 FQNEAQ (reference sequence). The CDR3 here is CASSSVAFYEQYF. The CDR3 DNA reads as TGTGCCAGCAGCTCCGTAGCTTTCTACGAGCAGTACTTC.

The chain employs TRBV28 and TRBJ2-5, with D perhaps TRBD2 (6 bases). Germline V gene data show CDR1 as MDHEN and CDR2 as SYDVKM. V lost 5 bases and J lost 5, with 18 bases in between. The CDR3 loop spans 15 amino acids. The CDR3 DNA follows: TGTGCCAGCAGTCCCCTCGGGGTCGGAGGGGAGACCCAGTACTTC. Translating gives CASSPLGVGGETQYF.

The CDR3 region is CASSIRSGYNSPLHF. The DNA for the CDR3 is TGTGCCAGCAGCATTAGATCGGGCTATAATTCACCCCTCCACTTT. The chain employs TRBV11-2 and TRBJ1-6; D gene ambiguous. This CDR3 comprises 15 residues. The V end lost 5 bases, the J end lost 3 bases, and 11 bases lay between the germline ends. Germline V CDR1 and CDR2: SGHAT, FQNNGV.

Here the CDR3 reads CASRASGGAGTQYF. The DNA of the CDR3 is TGTGCCAGCAGAGCCAGCGGGGGGGCCGGTACGCAGTATTTT. The rearrangement uses TRBV6-5 and TRBJ2-3, with 10 bases aligning to TRBD2. J was trimmed by 8 bases and V by 6 bases; bases with no gene match: 8. This CDR3 has 14 residues. CDR1 MNHEY and CDR2 SVGAGI come from the germline V gene.

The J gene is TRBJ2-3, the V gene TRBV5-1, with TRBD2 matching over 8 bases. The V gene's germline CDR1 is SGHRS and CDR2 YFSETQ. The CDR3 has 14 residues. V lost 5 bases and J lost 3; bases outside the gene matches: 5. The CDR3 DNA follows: TGCGCCAGCAGACCGGGACTAGTTACAGATACGCAGTATTTT. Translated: CASRPGLVTDTQYF. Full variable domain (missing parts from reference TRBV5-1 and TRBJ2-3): KAGVTQTPRYLIKTRGQQVTLSCSPISGHRSVSWYQQTPGQGLQFLFEYFSETQRNKGNFPGRFSGRQFSNSRSEMNVSTLELGDSALYLCASRPGLVTDTQYFGPGTRLTVL.

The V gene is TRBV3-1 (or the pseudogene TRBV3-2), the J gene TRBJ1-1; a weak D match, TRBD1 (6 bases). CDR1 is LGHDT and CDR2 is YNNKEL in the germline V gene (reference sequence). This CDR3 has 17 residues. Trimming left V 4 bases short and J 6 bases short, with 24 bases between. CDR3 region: CASSPRFTGSIKAEAFF. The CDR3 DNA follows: TGTGCCAGCAGCCCACGATTTACAGGGTCAATTAAGGCTGAAGCTTTCTTT.

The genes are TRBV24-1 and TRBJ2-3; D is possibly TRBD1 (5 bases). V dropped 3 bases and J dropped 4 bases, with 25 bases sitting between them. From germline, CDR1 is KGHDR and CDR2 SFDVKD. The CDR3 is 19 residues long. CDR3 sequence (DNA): TGTGCCACCAGTGATCCTCTACAGAAGGGGAAGAACGAGGCAGATACGCAGTATTTT. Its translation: CATSDPLQKGKNEADTQYF.

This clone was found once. The CDR3 DNA follows: TGTGCCAGCGGCCGGTCTTACAATGAGCAGTTCTTC. It specifies CASGRSYNEQFF. This chain links TRBV7-8 with TRBJ2-1, with D hard to call. This CDR3 region has 12 residues. Germline CDR1 SGHVS, CDR2 FQNEAQ. V dropped 8 bases and J dropped 4 bases, with 9 bases sitting between them.

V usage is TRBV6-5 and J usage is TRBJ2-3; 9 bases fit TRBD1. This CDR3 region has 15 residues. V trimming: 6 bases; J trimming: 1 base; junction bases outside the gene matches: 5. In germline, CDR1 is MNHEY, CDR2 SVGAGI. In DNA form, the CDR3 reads TGTGCCAGCAGGTTGGGACAGGGCGGCACAGATACGCAGTATTTT. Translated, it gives CASRLGQGGTDTQYF.

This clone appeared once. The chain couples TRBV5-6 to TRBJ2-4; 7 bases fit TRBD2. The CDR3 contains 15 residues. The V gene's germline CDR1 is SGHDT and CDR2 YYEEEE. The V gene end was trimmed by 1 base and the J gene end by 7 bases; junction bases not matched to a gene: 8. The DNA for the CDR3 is TGTGCCAGCAGCTTGAGCTGGGCGGGGGTGAACATTCAGTACTTC. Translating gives CASSLSWAGVNIQYF. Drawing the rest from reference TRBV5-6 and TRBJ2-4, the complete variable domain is DAGVTQSPTHLIKTRGQQVTLRCSPKSGHDTVSWYQQALGQGPQFIFQYYEEEERQRGNFPDRFSGHQFPNYSSELNVNALLLGDSALYLCASSLSWAGVNIQYFGAGTRLSVL.

The CDR3 region is CASSLGQGRQPQHF. CDR3 nucleotide sequence: TGTGCCAGCAGCTTGGGACAGGGCCGTCAGCCCCAGCATTTT. The chain combines TRBV5-5 with TRBJ1-5, with 7 bases lining up with TRBD1. This CDR3 is built from 14 residues. The junction had 3 bases not matched to a gene; V was cut back by 0 bases and J by 6 bases. The germline V gene encodes CDR1 SGHKS and CDR2 YYEKEE (reference sequence).

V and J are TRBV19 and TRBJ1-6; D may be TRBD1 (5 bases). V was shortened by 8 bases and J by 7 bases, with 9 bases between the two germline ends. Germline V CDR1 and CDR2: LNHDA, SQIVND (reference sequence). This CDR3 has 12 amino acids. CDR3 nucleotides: TGTGCCAGTCGACAGCCGAATTCACCCCTCCACTTT. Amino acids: CASRQPNSPLHF.

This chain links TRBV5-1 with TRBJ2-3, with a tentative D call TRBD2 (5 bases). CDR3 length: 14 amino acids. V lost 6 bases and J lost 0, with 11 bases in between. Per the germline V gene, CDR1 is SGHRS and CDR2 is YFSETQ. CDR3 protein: CASKADRSTDTQYF. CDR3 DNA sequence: TGCGCCAGCAAAGCGGACCGTAGCACAGATACGCAGTATTTT.

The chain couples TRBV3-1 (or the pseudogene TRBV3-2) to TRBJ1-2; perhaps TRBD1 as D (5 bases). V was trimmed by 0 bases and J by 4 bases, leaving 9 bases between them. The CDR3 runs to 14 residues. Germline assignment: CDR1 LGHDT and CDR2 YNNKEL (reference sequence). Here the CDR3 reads CASSQEGRAYGYTF. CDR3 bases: TGTGCCAGCAGCCAAGAGGGCAGGGCCTATGGCTACACCTTC.

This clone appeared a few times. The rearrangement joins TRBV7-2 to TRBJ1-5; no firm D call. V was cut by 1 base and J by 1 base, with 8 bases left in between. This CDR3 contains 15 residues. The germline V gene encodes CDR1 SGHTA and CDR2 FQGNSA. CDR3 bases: TGTGCCAGCAGCTTAGTAAGAGGGAGCAATCAGCCCCAGCATTTT. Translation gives CASSLVRGSNQPQHF.

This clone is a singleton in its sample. The CDR3 reads CASSLGTGTDTQYF. The CDR3 DNA reads TGTGCCAGCAGCTTAGGAACGGGCACAGATACGCAGTATTTT. The gene calls are TRBV13 and TRBJ2-3; no firm D call. This CDR3 spans 14 amino acids. CDR1 is PRHDT and CDR2 is FYEKMQ in the germline V gene (reference sequence). V dropped 0 bases and J dropped 1 base, with 5 bases sitting between them. The full variable domain, in which reference TRBV13 and TRBJ2-3 provide the parts outside the CDR3, is AAGVIQSPRHLIKEKRETATLKCYPIPRHDTVYWYQQGPGQDPQFLISFYEKMQSDKGSIPDRFSAQQFSDYHSELNMSSLELGDSALYFCASSLGTGTDTQYFGPGTRLTVL.

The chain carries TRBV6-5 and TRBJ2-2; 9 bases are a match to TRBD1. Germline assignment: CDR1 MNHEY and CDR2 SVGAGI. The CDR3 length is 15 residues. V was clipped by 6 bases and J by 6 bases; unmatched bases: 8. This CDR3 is CASRGQGITAGELFF. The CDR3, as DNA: TGTGCCAGCAGAGGACAGGGGATCACGGCCGGGGAGCTGTTTTTT.

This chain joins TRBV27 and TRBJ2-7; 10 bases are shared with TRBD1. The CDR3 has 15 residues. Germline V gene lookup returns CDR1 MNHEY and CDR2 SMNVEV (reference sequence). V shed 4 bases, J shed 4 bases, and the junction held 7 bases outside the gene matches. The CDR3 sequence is CASSWGGQGRYEQYF. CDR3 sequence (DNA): TGTGCCAGCAGTTGGGGGGGACAGGGGCGTTACGAGCAGTACTTC.

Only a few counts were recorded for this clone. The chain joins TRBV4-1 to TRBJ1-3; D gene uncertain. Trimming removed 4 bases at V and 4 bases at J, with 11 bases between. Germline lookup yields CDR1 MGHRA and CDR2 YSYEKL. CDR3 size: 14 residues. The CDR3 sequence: CASSRRSSGNTIYF. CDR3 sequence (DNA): TGCGCCAGCAGCCGGAGGTCCTCAGGAAACACCATATATTTT.

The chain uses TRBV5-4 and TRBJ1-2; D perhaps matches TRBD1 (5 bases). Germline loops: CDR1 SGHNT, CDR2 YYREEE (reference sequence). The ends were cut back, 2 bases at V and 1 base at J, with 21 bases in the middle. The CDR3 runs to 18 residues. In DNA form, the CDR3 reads TGTGCCAGCAGCTTCCCCGGCCGCGACAGTCAAAGTAACTATGGCTACACCTTC. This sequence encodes CASSFPGRDSQSNYGYTF.

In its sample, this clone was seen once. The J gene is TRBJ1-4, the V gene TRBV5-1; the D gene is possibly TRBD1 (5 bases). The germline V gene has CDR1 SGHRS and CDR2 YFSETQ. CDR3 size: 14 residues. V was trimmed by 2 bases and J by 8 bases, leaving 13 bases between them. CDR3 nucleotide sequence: TGCGCCAGCAGCTTCCGGGGGAGGGAAGAAAAACTGTTTTTT. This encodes CASSFRGREEKLFF.

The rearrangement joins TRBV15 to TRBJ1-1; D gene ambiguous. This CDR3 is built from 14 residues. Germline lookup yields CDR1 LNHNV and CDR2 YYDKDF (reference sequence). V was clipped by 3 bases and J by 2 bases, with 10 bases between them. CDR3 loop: CATSSFLLNTEAFF. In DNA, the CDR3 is TGTGCCACCAGCAGCTTTCTACTTAACACTGAAGCTTTCTTT.

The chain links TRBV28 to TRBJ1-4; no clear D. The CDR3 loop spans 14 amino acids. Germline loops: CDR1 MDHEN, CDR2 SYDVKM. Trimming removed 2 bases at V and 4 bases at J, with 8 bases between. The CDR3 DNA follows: TGTGCCAGCAGTTTAGGGCATCTTAATGAAAAACTGTTTTTT. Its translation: CASSLGHLNEKLFF. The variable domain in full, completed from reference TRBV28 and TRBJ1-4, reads DVKVTQSSRYLVKRTGEKVFLECVQDMDHENMFWYRQDPGLGLRLIYFSYDVKMKEKGDIPEGYSVSREKKERFSLILESASTNQTSMYLCASSLGHLNEKLFFGSGTQLSVL.

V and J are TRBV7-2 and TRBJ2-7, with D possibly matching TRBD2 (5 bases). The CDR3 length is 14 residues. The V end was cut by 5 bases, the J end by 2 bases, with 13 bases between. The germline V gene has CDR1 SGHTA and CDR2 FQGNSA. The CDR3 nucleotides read TGTGCCAGCAGCACCTTAGCGAGTACCTACGAGCAGTACTTC. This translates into CASSTLASTYEQYF.

CDR3 coding DNA: TGTGCCAGCAGCTCGGCCCCGGAGTCCTACGAGCAGTACTTC. It translates to CASSSAPESYEQYF. The rearrangement links TRBV11-1 to TRBJ2-7; D uncertain. Trimming removed 4 bases at V and 1 base at J, with 11 bases between. The germline CDR1 and CDR2 sequences are SGHAT and FQDESV (reference sequence). This CDR3 has 14 amino acids.

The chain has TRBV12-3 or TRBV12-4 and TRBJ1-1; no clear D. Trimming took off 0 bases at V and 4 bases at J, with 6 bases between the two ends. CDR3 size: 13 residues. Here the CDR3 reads CASSLALSTEAFF. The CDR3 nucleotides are TGTGCCAGCAGTTTAGCCCTGAGCACTGAAGCTTTCTTT.

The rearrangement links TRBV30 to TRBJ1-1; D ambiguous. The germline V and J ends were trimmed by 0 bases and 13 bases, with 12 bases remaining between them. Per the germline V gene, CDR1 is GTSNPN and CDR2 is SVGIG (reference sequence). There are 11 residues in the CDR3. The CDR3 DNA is TGTGCCTGGAGTGTACGAACCAAGCTTTTCTTT. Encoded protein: CAWSVRTKLFF.